A single sample is the source of the 15 T cell receptor beta chains below, sequenced in a study of blood T cell repertoires in COVID-19. TCRdb's table, derived via immunoSEQ multiplex PCR, lists solely in-frame clones and lacks some. The table has roughly 120,000 clones, around nine tenths seen once. Sequencing was performed on peripheral blood. The receptors were gathered from a woman in her 50s with active or convalescent COVID-19.

The gene calls are TRBV10-3 and TRBJ2-7, with 12 positions matching TRBD2. CDR3 length: 16 amino acids. Unmatched junction bases numbered 9, after V lost 6 bases and J lost 3 bases. Germline V CDR1 and CDR2: ENHRY, SYGVKD. The CDR3 spells CAIRESPGLAGYEQYF. CDR3 in DNA: TGTGCCATCAGAGAAAGCCCGGGACTAGCGGGCTACGAGCAGTACTTC.

V is TRBV18 and J is TRBJ2-7, with D possibly TRBD2 on 6 matching bases. V shed 0 bases and J shed 2 bases, with 8 bases lying between them. The CDR3 consists of 14 residues. Germline-derived CDR1 and CDR2 are KGHSH and LQKENI. CDR3 amino acids: CASSPPSGAYEQYF. CDR3 nucleotide sequence: TGTGCCAGCTCACCACCTAGCGGTGCCTACGAGCAGTACTTC.

V usage is TRBV7-2 and J usage is TRBJ1-5; the match to TRBD1 covers 8 bases. Germline CDR1 reads SGHTA; CDR2 reads FQGNSA. The V gene end was trimmed by 4 bases and the J gene end by 2 bases; junction bases not matched to a gene: 7. The CDR3 consists of 16 residues. CDR3 coding DNA: TGTGCCAGCAGCTCTGACAGGGGCCACGGCAATCAGCCCCAGCATTTT. Amino acid sequence: CASSSDRGHGNQPQHF.

The chain links TRBV9 to TRBJ2-6; D is ambiguous. The V end was cut by 2 bases, the J end by 2 bases, with 2 bases between. CDR3 length: 13 amino acids. Germline values: CDR1 SGDLS, CDR2 YYNGEE. The CDR3 here is CASSVTGANVLTF. For the CDR3, the DNA is TGTGCCAGCAGCGTCACTGGGGCCAACGTCCTGACTTTC.

V is TRBV28 and J is TRBJ1-2; 11 nucleotides agree with TRBD1. Per germline, CDR1 MDHEN and CDR2 SYDVKM. Germline trimming cut 6 bases from V and 8 bases from J; bases unmatched to any gene: 17. CDR3 length: 17 amino acids. CDR3 bases: TGTGCCAGCAGCCCTCTCGTCGGGACAGGGGGTTCGAAAGGCTACACCTTC. This gives the protein CASSPLVGTGGSKGYTF.

The rearrangement joins TRBV29-1 to TRBJ1-1; a weak D match, TRBD1 (6 bases). The CDR3 covers 10 residues. CDR1 is SQVTM, CDR2 ANQGSEA, per germline. Trimming took 5 bases from V and 6 from J, leaving 7 bases between them. The CDR3 DNA follows: TGCAGCGTTTCAGGGGCTGAAGCTTTCTTT. Protein product: CSVSGAEAFF. The full variable domain, its missing parts supplied by reference TRBV29-1 and TRBJ1-1, is SAVISQKPSRDICQRGTSLTIQCQVDSQVTMMFWYRQQPGQSLTLIATANQGSEATYESGFVIDKFPISRPNLTFSTLTVSNMSPEDSSIYLCSVSGAEAFFGQGTRLTVV.

The chain combines TRBV28 with TRBJ2-7, with TRBD2 matching over 9 bases. This CDR3 has 17 residues. The germline gives CDR1 MDHEN, CDR2 SYDVKM. Trimming took 3 bases from V and 6 from J; bases not matched to a gene: 15. The chain's CDR3 is CASSFLARTSETGEQYF. The CDR3 DNA is TGTGCCAGCAGTTTTCTAGCCCGGACTAGCGAGACGGGCGAGCAGTACTTC.

The chain couples TRBV7-9 to TRBJ2-1; D is possibly TRBD2 (5 bases). V gave up 0 bases and J gave up 7 bases, with 13 bases separating them. Germline V gives CDR1 SEHNR, CDR2 FQNEAQ (reference sequence). The CDR3 spans 15 residues. CDR3 nucleotide sequence: TGTGCCAGCAGCTTAGCGTCTGAGAGGGCAAATGAGCAGTTCTTC. Amino acid sequence: CASSLASERANEQFF.

The chain employs TRBV28 and TRBJ1-2; D might be TRBD1 (6 bases). The V end was cut by 6 bases, the J end by 4 bases, with 12 bases between. CDR3 length: 13 amino acids. Germline V gives CDR1 MDHEN, CDR2 SYDVKM. CDR3 protein: CASRPGRGYGYTF. In nucleotides, the CDR3 is TGTGCCAGCAGGCCCGGCAGGGGCTATGGCTACACCTTC.

This sequence joins TRBV15 and TRBJ1-5; 7 positions match TRBD1. Germline V lookup: CDR1 LNHNV, CDR2 YYDKDF (reference sequence). Trimming removed 3 bases from V and 5 bases from J; junction bases left unmatched: 10. The CDR3 consists of 16 residues. The CDR3 coding sequence is TGTGCCACCAGCAGCAGAAGACAGGGTTCCGATCAGCCCCAGCATTTT. This encodes CATSSRRQGSDQPQHF.

This rearrangement joins TRBV28 to TRBJ1-1; the match to TRBD1 covers 8 bases. After removal of 3 bases from V and 7 bases from J, the junction contained 1 base not matched to a gene. CDR3 length equals 12 residues. Germline-derived CDR1 and CDR2 are MDHEN and SYDVKM. In DNA, the CDR3 is TGTGCCAGCAGTTTGGGGACAGGTGAAGCTTTCTTT. It encodes CASSLGTGEAFF.

This chain connects TRBV18 to TRBJ2-2; TRBD1 agrees at 9 bases. Trimming took 3 bases from V and 1 from J; bases not matched to a gene: 0. Germline CDR1 is KGHSH and CDR2 is LQKENI. The CDR3 has 15 amino acids. The CDR3 bases are TGTGCCAGCTCACCGGGACAGGGGAACACCGGGGAGCTGTTTTTT. Its protein is CASSPGQGNTGELFF.

V usage is TRBV6-1 and J usage is TRBJ1-6; D is undetermined. The CDR3 extends over 13 amino acids. With 1 base removed from V and 8 bases from J, the gap between germline ends came to 6 bases. Per the germline V gene, CDR1 is MNHNS and CDR2 is SASEGT. CDR3 region: CASSEGGDSPLHF. CDR3 coding DNA: TGTGCCAGCAGTGAAGGCGGTGATTCACCCCTCCACTTT.

The chain recombines TRBV11-2 with TRBJ2-3; 8 nucleotides line up with TRBD2. Losses at the gene ends were 5 bases for V and 7 bases for J; bases not matched to a gene: 17. Germline loops: CDR1 SGHAT, CDR2 FQNNGV. CDR3 length: 17 amino acids. CDR3 sequence reads: CASSTLKRERLTNTQYF. In DNA, the CDR3 is TGTGCCAGCAGCACCCTCAAGCGGGAGAGGCTCACGAATACGCAGTATTTT.

The CDR3 sequence is CATSEDPLGGKNIQYF. The CDR3 DNA reads TGTGCCACCAGTGAGGACCCCCTCGGGGGCAAAAACATTCAGTACTTC. This chain links TRBV24-1 with TRBJ2-4, with a weak D call TRBD2 (6 bases). CDR3 length: 16 amino acids. CDR1 is KGHDR, CDR2 SFDVKD, per germline. Trimming stripped 4 bases from V and 3 bases from J, with 15 bases between.